A selection of T cell receptor beta chains follows, all from one sample in a study of T cells after yellow fever vaccination. TCRdb reprocessed the 5' RACE reads with MiXCR, giving one entry per CDR3 protein. Of nearly 550,000 distinct CDR3 sequences detected, about a fifth appear once; the ten largest clones hold roughly an eighth. The sample in question was PBMCs, obtained 15 days after the yellow fever booster vaccination. These TCRs come from a man aged 25-40 years who received the YFV17D yellow fever vaccine. The CDR3 runs from the conserved cysteine through the conserved F or W. The D gene is left open where the match is weak. A clone size is listed for some rows: how often the clone was seen (once, few, many), or a class if it is expanded.

j_gene	len	v_gene	d_gene	abundance	CDR3nt	CDR3aa
TRBJ2-2	16	TRBV19	TRBD2	NA	TGTGCCAGTAGCCTAGCGGGAGGCTCGAACACCGGGGAGCTGTTTTTT	CASSLAGGSNTGELFF
TRBJ2-2	14	TRBV5-1	NA	few	TGCGCCAGCAGCTTGGGAGCCGGATCCGGGGAGCTGTTTTTT	CASSLGAGSGELFF
TRBJ2-3	16	TRBV5-1	NA	NA	TGCGCCAGCAGCTCCGGACAGGCGGGGGTTACAGATACGCAGTATTTT	CASSSGQAGVTDTQYF
TRBJ2-3	14	TRBV6-5	TRBD1	few	TGTGCCAGCAGAAAGGACAGGAGAACAGATACGCAGTATTTT	CASRKDRRTDTQYF
TRBJ1-5	15	TRBV12-3/TRBV12-4	NA	few	TGTGCCAGCAGAAAGGGCCCCCCCGGGGATCAGCCCCAGCATTTT	CASRKGPPGDQPQHF
TRBJ2-7	14	TRBV4-3	NA	NA	TGCGCCAGCAGCCAAGATAGTACCGGCTACGAGCAGTACTTC	CASSQDSTGYEQYF
TRBJ2-3	17	TRBV5-1	NA	NA	TGCGCCAGCAGCTTGGCATCCGACCCAAGCCACACAGATACGCAGTATTTT	CASSLASDPSHTDTQYF
TRBJ2-2	15	TRBV12-3/TRBV12-4	TRBD2	many	TGTGCCAGCAGTTTCAGCGGGGCGAACACCGGGGAGCTGTTTTTT	CASSFSGANTGELFF
TRBJ1-4	14	TRBV7-9	TRBD1	many	TGTGCCAGCAACTTCGGGACAGGGCACGAAAAACTGTTTTTT	CASNFGTGHEKLFF
TRBJ2-3	14	TRBV5-1	NA	NA	TGCGCCAGCATGGCGGGACACCTCACAGATACGCAGTATTTT	CASMAGHLTDTQYF
TRBJ2-5	13	TRBV10-3	TRBD2	few	TGTGCCATCATGGGCGGGAGTACGGAGACCCAGTACTTC	CAIMGGSTETQYF
TRBJ2-1	13	TRBV7-9	NA	few	TGTGCCAGCAGCTTAGCAGGGACGGGTGAGCAGTTCTTC	CASSLAGTGEQFF
TRBJ1-1	16	TRBV7-9	TRBD1	NA	TGTGCCAGCAGCTTAGGGACAGGGGACATGAACACTGAAGCTTTCTTT	CASSLGTGDMNTEAFF
TRBJ1-3	14	TRBV12-5	NA	NA	TGTGCTAGTGGCGCACAGCTCTCTGGAAACACCATATATTTT	CASGAQLSGNTIYF
TRBJ2-7	14	TRBV5-6	NA	NA	TGTGCCAGCAGCTTGGGGGACAACGTCCGCGAGCAGTACTTC	CASSLGDNVREQYF
TRBJ1-1	14	TRBV20-1	NA	NA	TGCAGTGCTATCCAGACTGTTTTGAGCACTGAAGCTTTCTTT	CSAIQTVLSTEAFF
TRBJ2-3	12	TRBV5-1	NA	NA	TGCGCCAGCAGCGCACAGGAAAAAATGCAGTATTTT	CASSAQEKMQYF
TRBJ2-2	13	TRBV12-3/TRBV12-4	NA	many	TGTGCCAGCAGTCAAGAGAACACCGGGGAGCTGTTTTTT	CASSQENTGELFF
TRBJ1-2	15	TRBV12-3/TRBV12-4	TRBD1	few	TGTGCCAGCAGTTTCCACGGACAGGGTGTAGGCGGCTACACCTTC	CASSFHGQGVGGYTF
TRBJ2-7	14	TRBV3-1	TRBD1	NA	TGTGCCAGCACGGCCACAGGGGGTGACTACGAGCAGTACTTC	CASTATGGDYEQYF
TRBJ2-5	14	TRBV7-9	NA	few	TGTGCCAGCAACCGGGACGGAAAAAAAGAGACCCAGTACTTC	CASNRDGKKETQYF
TRBJ2-3	11	TRBV20-1	NA	many	TGCAGTGAGGTGAACACAGATACGCAGTATTTT	CSEVNTDTQYF
TRBJ2-7	14	TRBV5-1	NA	few	TGCGCCAGCAGCCCGGCCCAGTGGGGCTACGAGCAGTACTTC	CASSPAQWGYEQYF
TRBJ2-5	16	TRBV7-2	NA	NA	TGTGCCAGCAGCTTAGGGCCGGTAGCGGTACAAGAGACCCAGTACTTC	CASSLGPVAVQETQYF
TRBJ2-1	16	TRBV4-3	TRBD2	NA	TGCGCCAGCAGCCAATTTGTCGAAGCGGGAGGAGATGAGCAGTTCTTC	CASSQFVEAGGDEQFF
TRBJ1-5	15	TRBV20-1	NA	NA	TGCAGTGCTAGCTTAGCAGGATATAGCAATCAGCCCCAGCATTTT	CSASLAGYSNQPQHF
TRBJ2-2	16	TRBV6-2/TRBV6-3	NA	NA	TGTGCCAGCAGCGCCCACTCTTGGACCCAGAGGGGGGAGCTGTTTTTT	CASSAHSWTQRGELFF
TRBJ2-4	15	TRBV24-1	NA	few	TGTGCCACCAGTGAAGGAAGGCAAGCCAAAAACATTCAGTACTTC	CATSEGRQAKNIQYF
TRBJ1-2	15	TRBV6-5	NA	few	TGTGCCAGCAGTTACTCGCTGGACAGCCGAATGGGCTACACCTTC	CASSYSLDSRMGYTF
TRBJ2-7	13	TRBV15	NA	few	TGTGCCACCAGCAGAGCAGGCCCGGGGGAGCAGTACTTC	CATSRAGPGEQYF
TRBJ2-7	13	TRBV7-2	NA	few	TGTGCCAGCAGCTTTACAAAACGGGACGAGCAGTACTTC	CASSFTKRDEQYF
TRBJ2-1	14	TRBV29-1	NA	NA	TGCAGCGTTGAAGACTCCGCGCCTTTACGAGAGCAGTTCTTC	CSVEDSAPLREQFF
TRBJ2-1	15	TRBV5-5	NA	NA	TGTGCCAGCAGCTCGGGAGCGGGCTCCTACAATGAGCAGTTCTTC	CASSSGAGSYNEQFF
TRBJ2-5	16	TRBV6-5	TRBD2	few	TGTGCCAGCAGTTACAAAGCGGGAGTGATGGGGGAGACCCAGTACTTC	CASSYKAGVMGETQYF
TRBJ2-1	13	TRBV5-1	TRBD1	medium-sized	TGCGCCAGCAGGAAGGGACAGAACAATGAGCAGTTCTTC	CASRKGQNNEQFF
TRBJ1-5	15	TRBV7-9	NA	NA	TGTGCCAGCAGCTTAGGGACAGAATACAATCAGCCCCAGCATTTT	CASSLGTEYNQPQHF
TRBJ1-1	12	TRBV29-1	NA	few	TGCAGCGTTGTAGGGGGGGACACTGAAGCTTTCTTT	CSVVGGDTEAFF
TRBJ1-1	14	TRBV5-1	NA	NA	TGCGCCAGCAGCTCCAGGAGTTTGGGCACTGAAGCTTTCTTT	CASSSRSLGTEAFF
TRBJ2-7	12	TRBV20-1	TRBD2	NA	TGCAGTGCCTGGGGGGGAGGGGAGGAGCAGTACTTC	CSAWGGGEEQYF
TRBJ2-7	15	TRBV18	NA	few	TGTGCCAGCTCACTCCAACCGACTGAACTTTACGAGCAGTACTTC	CASSLQPTELYEQYF
TRBJ1-1	15	TRBV20-1	NA	few	TGCAGTGCCTCCCGATTGGACATCGCAAAGGGTGAAGCTTTCTTT	CSASRLDIAKGEAFF
TRBJ2-7	14	TRBV5-1	NA	NA	TGCGCCAGCAGCCCCCGACAGGAAACCTACGAGCAGTACTTC	CASSPRQETYEQYF
TRBJ2-3	13	TRBV19	NA	NA	TGTGCCAGTACCCCCGGGGCGGCAGATACGCAGTATTTT	CASTPGAADTQYF
TRBJ2-6	15	TRBV2	NA	NA	TGTGCCAGCAGGAGGGCTTACTCTGGGGCCAACGTCCTGACTTTC	CASRRAYSGANVLTF
TRBJ2-7	15	TRBV6-5	TRBD2	NA	TGTGCCAGCAGTTACTCACTAGCGTCCCCAAGCGAGCAGTACTTC	CASSYSLASPSEQYF
TRBJ2-7	16	TRBV5-1	NA	NA	TGCGCCAGCAGCTTGGGAAGAAGCGGGTTGTCCTACGAGCAGTACTTC	CASSLGRSGLSYEQYF
TRBJ1-1	12	TRBV2	NA	few	TGTGCCAGCAGTGTGGGGCGAACTGAAGCTTTCTTT	CASSVGRTEAFF
TRBJ2-7	14	TRBV15	NA	NA	TGTGCCACCAGCAGAGAAGGGGGGGTCTACGAGCAGTACTTC	CATSREGGVYEQYF
TRBJ2-3	15	TRBV20-1	TRBD2	NA	TGCAGTGCACAGACTAGCGGGTATCTCACAGATACGCAGTATTTT	CSAQTSGYLTDTQYF
TRBJ2-6	17	TRBV18	NA	few	TGTGCCAGCTCACCAAGGGTCTTGAGCTCTGGGGCCAACGTCCTGACTTTC	CASSPRVLSSGANVLTF